This TCR beta chain stems from a study of T-cell reconstitution after alpha-beta-depleted transplantation in children. This clonotype showed up many times. TCRbeta library construction was performed incorporating unique molecular identifiers. TCRdb analysed the PCR reads with MiXCR anew, one entry per CDR3 protein. The profile shows 200,000 to 250,000 distinct CDR3 sequences, about 6.6% of them singletons. The CDR3 runs 13 residues. J was trimmed by 7 bases and V by 7 bases; bases with no gene match: 5. The germline V gene has CDR1 MNHNS and CDR2 SASEGT. The source was PBMCs, collected before TCRalphabeta/CD19-depleted stem cell transplant. The TCR comes from a boy between 2 and 10 years old with acute lymphoblastic leukemia, due to receive a stem cell transplant. V gene TRBV6-1 combines with J gene TRBJ1-2, with 11 bases lining up with TRBD1. The CDR3 region is CASIGQGALGYTF. CDR3 DNA: TGTGCCAGCATTGGACAGGGGGCGCTTGGCTACACCTTC.